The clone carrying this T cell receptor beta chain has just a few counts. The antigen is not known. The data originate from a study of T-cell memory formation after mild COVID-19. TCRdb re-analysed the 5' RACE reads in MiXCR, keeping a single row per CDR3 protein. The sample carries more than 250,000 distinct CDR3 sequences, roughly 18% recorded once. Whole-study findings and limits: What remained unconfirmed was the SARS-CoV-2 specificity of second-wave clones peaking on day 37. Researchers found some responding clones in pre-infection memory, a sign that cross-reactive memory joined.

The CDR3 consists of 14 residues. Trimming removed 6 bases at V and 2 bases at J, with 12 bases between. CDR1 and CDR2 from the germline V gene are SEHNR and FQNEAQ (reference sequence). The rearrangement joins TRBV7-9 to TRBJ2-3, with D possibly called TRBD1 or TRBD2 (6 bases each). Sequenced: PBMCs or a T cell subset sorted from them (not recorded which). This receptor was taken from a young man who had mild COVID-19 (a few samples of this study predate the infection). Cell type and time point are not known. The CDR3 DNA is TGTGCCAGCAGTGGGGGGCGGGTCACAGATACGCAGTATTTT. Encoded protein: CASSGGRVTDTQYF.